These 32 T cell receptor beta chains originate from one sample sequenced in a study of cytomegalovirus exposure and HLA in healthy donors. In the PCR, 60 Vbeta and 13 Jbeta primers were used. The data were produced by immunoSEQ multiplex PCR, yet TCRdb's version contains in-frame clones alone and is incomplete. There are about 200,000 clones in the sample; around 79% occur only once, and approximately 0.4% lies in the top ten. Sequenced input: PBMCs. Receptors were obtained from a male donor in good health and CMV-seropositive.

This clone was seen once. The chain recombines TRBV7-2 with TRBJ2-3; 13 nucleotides line up with TRBD2. The germline V gene encodes CDR1 SGHTA and CDR2 FQGNSA. The CDR3 extends over 19 amino acids. V was clipped by 1 base and J by 4 bases; unmatched bases: 11. As DNA, the CDR3 is TGTGCCAGCAGCTTAGGACCGGGACTAGCGGGAAAGGTCGCAGATACGCAGTATTTT. This codes for CASSLGPGLAGKVADTQYF.

The gene calls are TRBV4-2 and TRBJ1-5; TRBD1 matches at 7 bases. The CDR3 totals 15 residues. Germline-derived CDR1 and CDR2 are LGHNA and YNFKEQ. With 5 bases clipped from V and 2 bases from J, the junction kept 6 bases outside the gene matches. Here the CDR3 DNA reads TGTGCCAGCAGCTCCCGAGGGACAGGCAATCAGCCCCAGCATTTT. It encodes CASSSRGTGNQPQHF.

DNA for the CDR3: TGTGCCAGCAGTGGAGTCGGCAGGGGAACTTCACCCCTCCACTTT. It encodes CASSGVGRGTSPLHF. The chain uses TRBV2 and TRBJ1-6; D possibly corresponds to TRBD1 (6 bases). The V end was cut by 4 bases, the J end by 9 bases, with 16 bases between. CDR1 is SNHLY, CDR2 FYNNEI, per germline. This CDR3 spans 15 amino acids.

V is TRBV5-6 and J is TRBJ2-2; D gene ambiguous. The ends were cut back, 0 bases at V and 6 bases at J, with 9 bases in the middle. Germline V gene lookup returns CDR1 SGHDT and CDR2 YYEEEE. The CDR3 consists of 14 residues. CDR3 residues: CASSLEVAAGELFF. The CDR3 nucleotides are TGTGCCAGCAGCTTGGAAGTGGCAGCCGGGGAGCTGTTTTTT.

This sequence joins TRBV30 and TRBJ1-2; TRBD1 might be the D (6 bases). CDR3 length equals 13 residues. Germline V gives CDR1 GTSNPN, CDR2 SVGIG (reference sequence). The chain's CDR3 is CAINSGTNYGYTF. In DNA form, the CDR3 reads TGTGCTATAAACAGCGGGACAAACTATGGCTACACCTTC.

This chain uses TRBV5-1 with TRBJ2-5, with TRBD2 matching 9 bases. This CDR3 contains 15 residues. Unmatched junction bases numbered 9, after V lost 4 bases and J lost 5 bases. CDR1 and CDR2 from the germline V gene are SGHRS and YFSETQ. The CDR3 coding sequence is TGCGCCAGCAGCGCTAGCGGGGTGGAAGGGGAGACCCAGTACTTC. It translates to CASSASGVEGETQYF.

The chain has TRBV5-4 and TRBJ2-7; TRBD2 matches at 10 bases. With 3 bases clipped from V and 1 base from J, the junction kept 1 base outside the gene matches. CDR3 length equals 14 residues. Per germline, CDR1 SGHNT and CDR2 YYREEE (reference sequence). The CDR3 here is CASSSTSGSYEQYF. CDR3 coding DNA: TGTGCCAGCAGCTCGACTAGCGGGTCCTACGAGCAGTACTTC.

The chain couples TRBV5-4 to TRBJ2-7, with 7 bases matching TRBD1. In germline, CDR1 is SGHNT, CDR2 YYREEE (reference sequence). The ends lost 2 bases at V and 3 bases at J; junction bases unmatched: 8. This CDR3 is built from 15 residues. Here the CDR3 DNA reads TGTGCCAGCAGCTTTCGGACAGGTTGGAGCTACGAGCAGTACTTC. It specifies CASSFRTGWSYEQYF.

This chain links TRBV27 with TRBJ1-1, with D possibly being TRBD1 (6 bases). The length of the CDR3 is 13 residues. Trimming pared 5 bases from V and 5 bases from J, leaving 12 bases between. Germline-derived CDR1 and CDR2 are MNHEY and SMNVEV (reference sequence). DNA for the CDR3: TGTGCCAGCAGTCAACAGGGTAGGACTGAAGCTTTCTTT. Translated, it gives CASSQQGRTEAFF.

As to this clone: The sample has other DNA sequences that encode this CDR3 too. The chain links TRBV7-2 to TRBJ2-3; 8 bases match TRBD2. Germline-derived CDR1 and CDR2 are SGHTA and FQGNSA. V lost 6 bases and J lost 2; bases outside the gene matches: 7. CDR3 length: 15 amino acids. Here the CDR3 reads CASSLRREDTDTQYF. CDR3 bases: TGTGCCAGCAGTTTACGGCGGGAGGACACAGATACGCAGTATTTT.

CDR3 protein: CASSLVGLAGGVNEQFF. CDR3 coding DNA: TGTGCCAGCAGCTTAGTGGGCCTAGCGGGGGGGGTGAATGAGCAGTTCTTC. V usage is TRBV7-2 and J usage is TRBJ2-1; 12 bases fit TRBD2. Trimming at V came to 1 base and at J to 7 bases, leaving 8 bases not matched to a gene. CDR1 and CDR2 (germline): SGHTA, FQGNSA. This CDR3 comprises 17 residues.

This sequence joins TRBV18 and TRBJ1-1; 10 bases map to TRBD1. V lost 3 bases and J lost 5; bases outside the gene matches: 6. Germline V gene data show CDR1 as KGHSH and CDR2 as LQKENI. This CDR3 contains 15 residues. The CDR3 loop reads CASSPGTGDGTEAFF. DNA for the CDR3: TGTGCCAGCTCACCCGGGACAGGGGATGGTACTGAAGCTTTCTTT.

The chain combines TRBV4-1 with TRBJ2-7; unclear D gene. Looked up from germline, CDR1 is MGHRA and CDR2 is YSYEKL. The CDR3 runs 14 residues. V shed 3 bases and J shed 3 bases, with 12 bases lying between them. The chain's CDR3 is CASSQVESHYEQYF. In DNA form, the CDR3 reads TGCGCCAGCAGCCAGGTAGAGTCCCACTACGAGCAGTACTTC.

The chain has TRBV7-9 and TRBJ1-5; D not certain. CDR1 is SEHNR, CDR2 FQNEAQ, per germline (reference sequence). The germline V and J ends were trimmed by 1 base and 7 bases, with 14 bases remaining between them. The CDR3 consists of 15 residues. In nucleotides, the CDR3 is TGTGCCAGCAGCTTAGAGGGAGGGAGTAGACAGCCCCAGCATTTT. The encoded protein is CASSLEGGSRQPQHF.

The V gene is TRBV10-3, the J gene TRBJ1-1, with TRBD1 identical over 9 bases. Germline CDR1 is ENHRY and CDR2 is SYGVKD. CDR3 size: 14 residues. J gave up 4 bases and V 6 bases, and 6 bases lay outside the gene matches. The CDR3 coding sequence is TGTGCCATCAGGGACAGGGGAATGGGCACTGAAGCTTTCTTT. Its protein product is CAIRDRGMGTEAFF.

For this clone: Other DNA sequences of this sample code for an identical CDR3. J is TRBJ1-2 and V is TRBV28; D gene ambiguous. Trimming cost V 6 bases and J 4 bases, with 3 bases left between them. The length of the CDR3 is 10 residues. Looked up from germline, CDR1 is MDHEN and CDR2 is SYDVKM. The CDR3 DNA is TGTGCCAGCAGCAGCTATGGCTACACCTTC. Its protein product is CASSSYGYTF.

The rearrangement links TRBV30 to TRBJ2-2; 10 bases fit TRBD2. CDR1 and CDR2 from the germline V gene are GTSNPN and SVGIG (reference sequence). The CDR3 extends over 14 amino acids. V lost 5 bases to trimming and J lost 7 bases; unmatched junction nucleotides: 7. Here the CDR3 DNA reads TGTGCCTGGGTAACTAGCGGGATGATCGGGGAGCTGTTTTTT. Translating it yields CAWVTSGMIGELFF.

The rearrangement links TRBV7-6 to TRBJ2-3, with no clear D. The CDR3 loop spans 15 amino acids. Trimming shortened V by 1 base and J by 5 bases, and 13 bases separated the two germline ends. Looked up from germline, CDR1 is SGHVS and CDR2 is FNYEAQ. The CDR3 nucleotides read TGTGCCAGCAGCTTAGACCCCGGAGCCGGAGATACGCAGTATTTT. Encoded protein: CASSLDPGAGDTQYF.

This clone was detected once. V and J are TRBV7-3 and TRBJ1-1; a weak D match, TRBD1 (5 bases). In germline, CDR1 is SGHTA, CDR2 FQGTGA. The CDR3 spans 14 residues. The germline V and J ends were trimmed by 5 bases and 0 bases, with 10 bases remaining between them. CDR3 sequence reads: CASSAGRLNTEAFF. The CDR3 nucleotides are TGTGCCAGCAGCGCGGGGCGGCTGAACACTGAAGCTTTCTTT.

This chain links TRBV5-1 with TRBJ2-7; 10 bases line up with TRBD2. This CDR3 comprises 14 residues. The V gene end was trimmed by 0 bases and the J gene end by 3 bases; junction bases not matched to a gene: 0. Germline CDR1 is SGHRS and CDR2 is YFSETQ. CDR3 in amino acids: CASSLGTSGYEQYF. The CDR3 region has the DNA TGCGCCAGCAGCTTGGGGACTAGCGGCTACGAGCAGTACTTC.

About this clone: A junction end diverges from the germline sequence, so it may reflect a read error. V is TRBV7-9 and J is TRBJ1-1; D gene uncertain. CDR3 length: 13 residues. The V gene's germline CDR1 is SEHNR and CDR2 FQNEAQ (reference sequence). The CDR3 spells CSSSLARRPEAFF. The CDR3 DNA sequence: TGTTCCAGCAGCTTAGCGAGGCGACCTGAAGCTTTCTTT.

This clone occurred a few times. The rearrangement links TRBV5-1 to TRBJ1-2; TRBD1 agrees at 8 bases. With V trimmed by 4 bases and J by 1 base, 6 bases remained unmatched. This CDR3 region has 15 residues. The V gene's germline CDR1 is SGHRS and CDR2 YFSETQ. The CDR3 protein is CASSESTGVNYGYTF. The CDR3, as DNA: TGCGCCAGCAGCGAGTCGACAGGGGTTAACTATGGCTACACCTTC.

This clone turned up a few times. V usage is TRBV28 and J usage is TRBJ1-1, with D hard to call. This CDR3 contains 13 residues. V lost 5 bases, J lost 3 bases, and 10 bases lay in between. CDR1 and CDR2 from the germline V gene are MDHEN and SYDVKM. CDR3 in DNA: TGTGCCAGCAGTCCCGACTTCTACACTGAAGCTTTCTTT. Its translation is CASSPDFYTEAFF.

The chain links TRBV4-2 to TRBJ2-7; D remains ambiguous. The CDR3 is made up of 15 amino acids. Germline V gives CDR1 LGHNA, CDR2 YNFKEQ. V was shortened by 1 base and J by 0 bases, with 10 bases between the two germline ends. The chain's CDR3 is CASSQGGISSYEQYF. The CDR3 DNA follows: TGTGCCAGCAGCCAAGGAGGAATAAGCTCCTACGAGCAGTACTTC.

V gene TRBV7-2 combines with J gene TRBJ2-7, with 8 bases fitting TRBD2. CDR3 length: 14 residues. In germline, CDR1 is SGHTA, CDR2 FQGNSA. J was trimmed by 2 bases and V by 7 bases; bases with no gene match: 7. This CDR3 is CASNVAGHTYEQYF. CDR3 nucleotide sequence: TGTGCCAGCAACGTAGCGGGGCACACCTACGAGCAGTACTTC.

V usage is TRBV5-1 and J usage is TRBJ1-2; TRBD1 matches at 11 bases. Germline V lookup: CDR1 SGHRS, CDR2 YFSETQ. V dropped 4 bases and J dropped 4; count of bases not matched to a gene: 3. This CDR3 is 14 amino acids long. CDR3 sequence (DNA): TGCGCCAGCAGCCCGGACAGGGGGCTCTATGGCTACACCTTC. Encoded protein: CASSPDRGLYGYTF.

The chain joins TRBV7-2 to TRBJ1-5; D is unresolved. Trimming removed 1 base at V and 6 bases at J, with 4 bases between. This CDR3 spans 12 amino acids. Germline values: CDR1 SGHTA, CDR2 FQGNSA. CDR3 residues: CASSLDTQPQHF. CDR3 DNA sequence: TGTGCCAGCAGCTTAGACACTCAGCCCCAGCATTTT.

The DNA for the CDR3 is TGTGCCAGTAGTATAAGGGGGCAGGGTGGATACGGATACAATGAGCAGTTCTTC. It yields the protein CASSIRGQGGYGYNEQFF. The V and J genes are TRBV19 and TRBJ2-1, with 7 bases aligning to TRBD1. The V segment lost 2 bases and the J segment 4 bases; nucleotides outside the gene matches: 14. The germline V gene has CDR1 LNHDA and CDR2 SQIVND (reference sequence). The CDR3 consists of 18 residues.

V usage is TRBV7-2 and J usage is TRBJ1-1; TRBD1 matches 9 bases. The germline V gene encodes CDR1 SGHTA and CDR2 FQGNSA. Unmatched junction bases numbered 5, after V lost 5 bases and J lost 7 bases. This CDR3 is 13 amino acids long. This chain's CDR3 is CASSRTGEGEAFF. Written as DNA, the CDR3 is TGTGCCAGCAGCCGGACAGGGGAGGGTGAAGCTTTCTTT.

Notes on this clone: At one end, the junction sequence differs from germline, possibly due to a read error. The chain is built from TRBV5-1 and TRBJ2-7, with 11 bases that match TRBD2. Germline CDR1 is SGHRS and CDR2 is YFSETQ. CDR3 length: 13 amino acids. The CDR3 nucleotides are TGCGCCAGCAGCTTGGACCCCGGGACTAGCGGAGATTTC. Its protein is CASSLDPGTSGDF.

The chain employs TRBV5-1 and TRBJ2-6, with D hard to call. V was trimmed by 0 bases and J by 0 bases, leaving 10 bases between them. Germline values: CDR1 SGHRS, CDR2 YFSETQ. CDR3 length: 17 residues. The CDR3: CASSLGRVNSGANVLTF. CDR3 bases: TGCGCCAGCAGCTTGGGACGGGTTAACTCTGGGGCCAACGTCCTGACTTTC.

This sequence joins TRBV7-6 and TRBJ1-2; possible D gene TRBD1, 5 bases. The V and J ends lost 1 base and 0 bases respectively, with 12 bases between them. The CDR3 contains 16 residues. Germline loops: CDR1 SGHVS, CDR2 FNYEAQ. CDR3 bases: TGTGCCAGCAGCTTAGGCGTGGGGCTAGCTAACTATGGCTACACCTTC. This sequence encodes CASSLGVGLANYGYTF. Full variable domain (remainder filled in from reference TRBV7-6 and TRBJ1-2): GAGVSQSPRYKVTKRGQDVALRCDPISGHVSLYWYRQALGQGPEFLTYFNYEAQQDKSGLPNDRFSAERPEGSISTLTIQRTEQRDSAMYRCASSLGVGLANYGYTFGSGTRLTVV.